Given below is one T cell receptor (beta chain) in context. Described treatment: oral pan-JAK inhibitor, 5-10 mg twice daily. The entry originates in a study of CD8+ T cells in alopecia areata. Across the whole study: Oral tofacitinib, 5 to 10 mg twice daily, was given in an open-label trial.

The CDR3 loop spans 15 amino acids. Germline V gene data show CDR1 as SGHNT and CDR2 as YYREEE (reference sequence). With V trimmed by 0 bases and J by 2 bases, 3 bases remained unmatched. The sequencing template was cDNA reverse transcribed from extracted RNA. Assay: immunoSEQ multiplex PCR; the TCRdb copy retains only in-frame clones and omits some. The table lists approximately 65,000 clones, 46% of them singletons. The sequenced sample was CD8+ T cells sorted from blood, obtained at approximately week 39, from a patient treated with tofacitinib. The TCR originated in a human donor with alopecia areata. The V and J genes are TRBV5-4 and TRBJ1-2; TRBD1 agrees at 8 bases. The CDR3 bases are TGTGCCAGCAGCTTGGAGGACAGGGAAAACTATGGCTACACCTTC. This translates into CASSLEDRENYGYTF.